A single sample gave rise to the 20 T cell receptor beta chains below, sequenced in a study of CD8+CD57+ T cells in acquired aplastic anemia. Before being chosen for sequencing, patients had shown CD8+CD57+ cell expansion by flow cytometry. The use of genomic DNA as template underpinned the TCR beta VDJ and CDR3 profiling. TCRdb reanalysed the reads using MiXCR and keeps one entry per CDR3 protein. The sample carries about 290,000 distinct CDR3 sequences, approximately 60% recorded once. The specimen sequenced was sorted CD4+, CD8+, or CD8+CD57+ T cells (not recorded which) from PBMCs. The receptors were gathered from a human donor with aplastic anemia.

This clonotype occurred many times. The V call is TRBV12-3 or TRBV12-4, the J call TRBJ2-3; D is undetermined. The CDR3 contains 13 residues. Trimming removed 3 bases at V and 2 bases at J, with 6 bases between. CDR3 nucleotide sequence: TGTGCCAGCAGTTTGCGAGCCACAGATACGCAGTATTTT. Translated, it gives CASSLRATDTQYF.

This chain joins TRBV19 and TRBJ2-7, with 8 bases lining up with TRBD1. The CDR3 has 14 residues. The ends lost 5 bases at V and 3 bases at J; junction bases unmatched: 6. The germline V gene has CDR1 LNHDA and CDR2 SQIVND (reference sequence). This chain's CDR3 is CASSAAGTGYEQYF. CDR3 sequence (DNA): TGTGCCAGTAGTGCAGCCGGGACAGGCTACGAGCAGTACTTC.

The V call is TRBV5-1, the J call TRBJ2-3; 16 positions match TRBD2. The length of the CDR3 is 16 residues. V shed 2 bases, J shed 7 bases, and the junction held 4 bases outside the gene matches. Looked up from germline, CDR1 is SGHRS and CDR2 is YFSETQ. CDR3 amino acids: CASSFGTSGRVHTQYF. Here the CDR3 DNA reads TGCGCCAGCAGCTTCGGGACTAGCGGGAGGGTACATACGCAGTATTTT.

This sequence joins TRBV24-1 and TRBJ1-5, with no clear D. The CDR3 totals 13 residues. The V gene lost 7 bases and the J gene lost 0 bases, with 6 bases spanning the gap. CDR1 and CDR2 (germline): KGHDR, SFDVKD. CDR3 coding DNA: TGTGCCACCAGGGGCAGTAGCAATCAGCCCCAGCATTTT. Amino acids: CATRGSSNQPQHF.

This chain links TRBV7-9 with TRBJ2-1, with unresolved D. The CDR3 length is 12 residues. CDR1 and CDR2 from the germline V gene are SEHNR and FQNEAQ (reference sequence). V shed 8 bases and J shed 3 bases, with 8 bases lying between them. This CDR3 reads CASSYRYNEQFF. CDR3 coding DNA: TGTGCCAGCTCCTATCGCTACAATGAGCAGTTCTTC. Based on the CDR3 plus reference TRBV7-9 and TRBJ2-1, the full variable domain is DTGVSQNPRHKITKRGQNVTFRCDPISEHNRLYWYRQTLGQGPEFLTYFQNEAQLEKSRLLSDRFSAERPKGSFSTLEIQRTEQGDSAMYLCASSYRYNEQFFGPGTRLTVL.

The chain joins TRBV20-1 to TRBJ2-7; no clear D gene. V was trimmed by 1 base and J by 2 bases, leaving 9 bases between them. Germline CDR1 reads DFQATT; CDR2 reads SNEGSKA (reference sequence). The CDR3 covers 13 residues. CDR3 loop: CSARGNPTYEQYF. CDR3 nucleotides: TGCAGTGCTAGAGGGAACCCCACCTACGAGCAGTACTTC.

This clonotype was seen only a few times. The rearrangement uses TRBV10-3 and TRBJ1-6, with 7 bases matching TRBD1. This CDR3 contains 13 residues. V was clipped by 6 bases and J by 6 bases; unmatched bases: 2. Germline loops: CDR1 ENHRY, CDR2 SYGVKD. CDR3 residues: CAIRGTANSPLHF. CDR3 nucleotides: TGTGCCATCAGAGGGACAGCTAATTCACCCCTCCACTTT.

The count of this clonotype is one. The gene calls are TRBV6-5 and TRBJ1-6; D perhaps matches TRBD1 (6 bases). The CDR3 spans 17 residues. The ends were cut back, 0 bases at V and 4 bases at J, with 13 bases in the middle. Germline CDR1 reads MNHEY; CDR2 reads SVGAGI. The CDR3 sequence is CASSYSAAGVYNSPLHF. The CDR3 nucleotides read TGTGCCAGCAGTTACTCTGCCGCAGGGGTTTATAATTCACCCCTCCACTTT.

J is TRBJ2-1 and V is TRBV19, with a tentative D call TRBD1 (7 bases). CDR1 is LNHDA, CDR2 SQIVND, per germline (reference sequence). The CDR3 spans 17 residues. Trimming left V 9 bases short and J 5 bases short, with 26 bases between. As DNA, the CDR3 is TGTGCCAGCACTGGCAAGGAATGGCGGGACAGTCACAATGAGCAGTTCTTC. This translates into CASTGKEWRDSHNEQFF.

This clonotype was detected only a few times. This sequence joins TRBV20-1 and TRBJ2-5, with D hard to call. The ends were cut back, 7 bases at V and 5 bases at J, with 8 bases in the middle. CDR1 DFQATT and CDR2 SNEGSKA come from the germline V gene (reference sequence). The CDR3 length is 10 residues. This CDR3 is CSGVRETQYF. The CDR3 DNA is TGCAGTGGCGTCAGGGAGACCCAGTACTTC.

This clonotype has only a few counts. The rearrangement links TRBV10-3 to TRBJ1-6; 8 bases are a match to TRBD1. From germline, CDR1 is ENHRY and CDR2 SYGVKD. The CDR3 totals 14 residues. With 5 bases clipped from V and 7 bases from J, the junction kept 4 bases outside the gene matches. CDR3 nucleotide sequence: TGTGCCATCAGTCCGGGACAGGTAAATTCACCCCTCCACTTT. Translation gives CAISPGQVNSPLHF.

V and J are TRBV19 and TRBJ1-5; 9 nucleotides match TRBD1. CDR3 length: 18 residues. The V segment lost 5 bases and the J segment 0 bases; nucleotides outside the gene matches: 11. Germline assignment: CDR1 LNHDA and CDR2 SQIVND (reference sequence). CDR3 nucleotides: TGTGCCAGTAGTGCGCGTGGGACAGGGACAAGTAGCAATCAGCCCCAGCATTTT. This gives the protein CASSARGTGTSSNQPQHF.

This sequence joins TRBV2 and TRBJ2-1; D not resolved. This CDR3 has 12 residues. V was cut by 4 bases and J by 1 base, with 2 bases left in between. CDR1 and CDR2 (germline): SNHLY, FYNNEI. CDR3 nucleotides: TGTGCCAGCAGTGCTTCCTACAATGAGCAGTTCTTC. Translating it yields CASSASYNEQFF.

The V call is TRBV24-1, the J call TRBJ2-1; 12 nucleotides match TRBD2. Trimming cost V 4 bases and J 2 bases; bases outside gene matches: 5. Germline V gives CDR1 KGHDR, CDR2 SFDVKD. The CDR3 is 17 residues long. The chain's CDR3 is CATSDPTSGSTYNEQFF. The CDR3 coding sequence is TGTGCCACCAGTGACCCGACTAGCGGGAGCACCTACAATGAGCAGTTCTTC.

This clonotype was observed at least ten times. The chain uses TRBV19 and TRBJ1-2, with a weak D call TRBD1 (5 bases). Trimming removed 4 bases from V and 8 bases from J, with 20 bases in between. This CDR3 is built from 15 residues. Germline V lookup: CDR1 LNHDA, CDR2 SQIVND (reference sequence). CDR3 protein: CASSTRQLHLWGYTF. CDR3 bases: TGTGCCAGTAGTACCCGACAGTTGCATCTGTGGGGCTACACCTTC.

This clonotype was seen at least ten times. The genes are TRBV11-3 and TRBJ1-1, with 8 bases lining up with TRBD1. The CDR3 loop spans 19 amino acids. V trimming: 0 bases; J trimming: 5 bases; junction bases outside the gene matches: 17. Germline V CDR1 and CDR2: SGHNT, YENEEA. This CDR3 is CASSLDKRGMDRERTEAFF. The CDR3 bases are TGTGCCAGCAGCTTAGATAAAAGGGGAATGGACAGGGAAAGGACTGAAGCTTTCTTT.

The rearrangement uses TRBV7-2 and TRBJ1-2, with D possibly matching TRBD1 (5 bases). There are 11 residues in the CDR3. Trimming cost V 6 bases and J 9 bases, with 11 bases left between them. CDR1 and CDR2 from the germline V gene are SGHTA and FQGNSA. CDR3 DNA sequence: TGTGCCAGCAGGGCCGACAGAAGCTACACCTTC. It yields the protein CASRADRSYTF. Using reference TRBV7-2 and TRBJ1-2 for the parts outside the CDR3, the full variable domain is GAGVSQSPSNKVTEKGKDVELRCDPISGHTALYWYRQSLGQGLEFLIYFQGNSAPDKSGLPSDRFSAERTGGSVSTLTIQRTQQEDSAVYLCASRADRSYTFGSGTRLTVV.

The chain combines TRBV7-9 with TRBJ2-1, with 8 bases aligning to TRBD2. V gave up 8 bases and J gave up 7 bases; unmatched junction bases: 4. The CDR3 has 12 residues. Germline V gives CDR1 SEHNR, CDR2 FQNEAQ (reference sequence). CDR3 DNA sequence: TGTGCCAGCGCGGGGGGCGTGAATGAGCAGTTCTTC. Amino acids: CASAGGVNEQFF.

At least ten counts were recorded for this clonotype. This chain uses TRBV6-6 with TRBJ2-6, with TRBD2 matching 13 bases. The CDR3 contains 18 residues. J was trimmed by 3 bases and V by 5 bases; bases with no gene match: 7. Germline assignment: CDR1 MNHNY and CDR2 SVGAGI (reference sequence). CDR3 protein: CASSKLAGGPDGANVLTF. The CDR3 DNA sequence: TGTGCCAGCAGTAAACTAGCGGGGGGGCCGGATGGGGCCAACGTCCTGACTTTC.

The chain combines TRBV7-6 with TRBJ1-1; D might be TRBD1 (5 bases). Trimming left V 5 bases short and J 6 bases short, with 10 bases between. CDR1 SGHVS and CDR2 FNYEAQ come from the germline V gene. CDR3 length equals 12 residues. The CDR3 DNA reads as TGTGCCAGCAGCAGGGACTTGCCTGAAGCTTTCTTT. Translated: CASSRDLPEAFF.